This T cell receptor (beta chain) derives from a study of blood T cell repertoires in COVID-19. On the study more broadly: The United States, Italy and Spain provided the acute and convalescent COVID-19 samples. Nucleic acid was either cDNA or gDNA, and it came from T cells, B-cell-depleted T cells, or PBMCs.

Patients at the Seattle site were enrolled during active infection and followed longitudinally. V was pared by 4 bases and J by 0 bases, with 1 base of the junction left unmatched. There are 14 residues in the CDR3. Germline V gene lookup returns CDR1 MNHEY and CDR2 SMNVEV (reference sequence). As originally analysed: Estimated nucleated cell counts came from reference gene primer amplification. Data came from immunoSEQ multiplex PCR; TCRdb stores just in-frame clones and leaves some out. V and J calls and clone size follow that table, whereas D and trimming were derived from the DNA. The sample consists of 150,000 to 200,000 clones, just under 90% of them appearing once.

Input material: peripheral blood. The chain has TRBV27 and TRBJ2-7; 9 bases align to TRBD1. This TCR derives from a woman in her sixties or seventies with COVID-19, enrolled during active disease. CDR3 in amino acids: CASSSGQGSYEQYF. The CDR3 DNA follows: TGTGCCAGCAGTTCGGGACAGGGCTCCTACGAGCAGTACTTC.